This T cell receptor beta chain derives from a study of cytotoxic CD8 clonotypes in ibrutinib-treated CLL. Across the study: By median around 69 months, about twelve had progressed and approximately 14 stayed remitted; responses had been 2 complete and 24 partial.

Germline CDR1 is SNHLY and CDR2 is FYNNEI. Between the trimmed V and J ends, which lost 6 bases and 6 bases, there was a span of 15 bases. The CDR3 runs 13 residues. About this clone itself: The antigen is not known.

TCRdb's table, derived via immunoSEQ multiplex PCR, lists solely in-frame clones and lacks some. This sample has more than 25,000 clones; roughly 76% occur once, and the top ten carry roughly 48%. Findings and limits, study-wide: Investigators sampled sustained-remission and progressing patients at differing times. Clonality showed a rise at ibrutinib response that reversed toward baseline at progression.

The chain recombines TRBV2 with TRBJ2-7, with D possibly TRBD2 on 5 matching bases. The sequenced sample was PBMCs, obtained after 36 months of ibrutinib treatment. The origin of this receptor is a human donor with chronic lymphocytic leukemia. The CDR3: CASSYREPGEQYF. The CDR3 DNA reads TGTGCCAGCAGCTACCGGGAACCCGGCGAGCAGTACTTC.